This TCR beta chain was identified during a study of cytomegalovirus exposure and HLA in healthy donors. About the study: Of the donors genotyped, about 410 in all, 65% to 90% fell in the Caucasian-associated ancestry cluster. Study conclusions and caveats: Common viral pathogens were later found to be apparently linked to several of the most significant clusters.

About this clone itself: The antigen remains undetermined.

CDR3 length: 16 residues. Germline assignment: CDR1 SGHNT and CDR2 YYREEE (reference sequence). J lost 5 bases, V lost 4 bases, and 12 bases had no gene match. Though probably carrying unrecorded immune exposures, donors were nominally healthy at sampling. Vbeta (60) and Jbeta (13) primers were used in the PCR. This table comes from immunoSEQ multiplex PCR, and its TCRdb copy is limited to in-frame clones, with some not included. The sample includes 120,000 to 150,000 clones, roughly 62% of them seen just once. V usage is TRBV5-4 and J usage is TRBJ2-5; 9 bases line up with TRBD2. The sequence was collected from a man in his fifties or sixties in good health and CMV-seronegative. The sequenced sample was PBMCs. Here the CDR3 reads CASSPAPSGEWETQYF. The CDR3 coding sequence is TGTGCCAGCAGCCCGGCCCCTAGCGGGGAGTGGGAGACCCAGTACTTC.